The rows below give T cell receptor beta chains drawn from one sample of a study of neurological immune-mediated disorders. MiXCR, run by TCRdb on the 5' RACE reads, gives a single entry per CDR3 protein. The sample shows about 33,000 distinct CDR3 sequences, approximately 1.4% of them seen only once. Material: PBMCs. Receptors were obtained from a woman between 25 and 40 years old with multiple sclerosis. CDR3s include the opening cysteine and the closing phenylalanine or tryptophan. D genes are given only for firm matches. Only some rows state a clone size, as once, few, many or a class for expanded clones.

j_call: TRBJ2-2; d_call: TRBD2; clone_size: many; v_call: TRBV4-3; cdr3_aa: CASSQDPSGGAGELFF; cdr3_nt: TGCGCCAGCAGCCAAGATCCTAGCGGGGGGGCCGGGGAGCTGTTTTTT
j_call: TRBJ1-2; d_call: TRBD1; clone_size: many; v_call: TRBV6-5; cdr3_aa: CASSLDRVGYGYTF; cdr3_nt: TGTGCCAGCAGTCTCGACAGGGTGGGATATGGCTACACCTTC
j_call: TRBJ2-3; d_call: TRBD2; clone_size: many; v_call: TRBV20-1; cdr3_aa: CSAGPPGSGRPTDTQYF; cdr3_nt: TGCAGTGCTGGACCCCCCGGTAGCGGGAGACCCACAGATACGCAGTATTTT
j_call: TRBJ2-5; d_call: -; clone_size: many; v_call: TRBV7-2; cdr3_aa: CASSLYGETQYF; cdr3_nt: TGTGCCAGCAGCTTATATGGGGAGACCCAGTACTTC
j_call: TRBJ2-7; d_call: TRBD1; clone_size: many; v_call: TRBV20-1; cdr3_aa: CSTSPPGQGSYEQYF; cdr3_nt: TGCAGTACTTCTCCTCCGGGACAGGGATCCTACGAGCAGTACTTC
j_call: TRBJ1-1; d_call: -; clone_size: many; v_call: TRBV5-1; cdr3_aa: CASSLQALNTEAFF; cdr3_nt: TGCGCCAGCAGCTTACAAGCTCTAAACACTGAAGCTTTCTTT
j_call: TRBJ2-3; d_call: -; clone_size: many; v_call: TRBV15; cdr3_aa: CATSARRGARTDTQYF; cdr3_nt: TGTGCCACCAGCGCCCGTCGGGGGGCCCGCACAGATACGCAGTATTTT
j_call: TRBJ2-7; d_call: TRBD1; clone_size: many; v_call: TRBV29-1; cdr3_aa: CSVGGQGPYEQYF; cdr3_nt: TGCAGCGTTGGGGGACAGGGACCCTACGAGCAGTACTTC
j_call: TRBJ1-6; d_call: -; clone_size: many; v_call: TRBV25-1; cdr3_aa: CASSTRPLGAGGGSPLHF; cdr3_nt: TGTGCCAGCAGCACTAGACCTTTGGGAGCCGGAGGCGGTTCACCCCTCCACTTT
j_call: TRBJ2-7; d_call: -; clone_size: many; v_call: TRBV7-2; cdr3_aa: CASSLVGGVEQYF; cdr3_nt: TGTGCCAGCAGCTTAGTGGGCGGGGTCGAGCAGTACTTC
j_call: TRBJ2-3; d_call: -; clone_size: many; v_call: TRBV6-1; cdr3_aa: CASSGRGSSFTDTQYF; cdr3_nt: TGTGCCAGCAGTGGGAGGGGAAGCAGCTTCACAGATACGCAGTATTTT
j_call: TRBJ2-1; d_call: TRBD2; clone_size: medium-sized; v_call: TRBV7-2; cdr3_aa: CASKTDPGLAGGEQFF; cdr3_nt: TGTGCCAGCAAAACAGACCCGGGACTAGCGGGGGGTGAGCAGTTCTTC
j_call: TRBJ2-5; d_call: -; clone_size: many; v_call: TRBV7-2; cdr3_aa: CASSWGLAAKETQYF; cdr3_nt: TGTGCCAGCAGCTGGGGGCTAGCGGCGAAAGAGACCCAGTACTTC
j_call: TRBJ1-2; d_call: TRBD1; clone_size: many; v_call: TRBV12-3/TRBV12-4; cdr3_aa: CASSRDRVQNGYTF; cdr3_nt: TGTGCCAGCAGCAGGGACAGGGTGCAGAATGGCTACACCTTC
j_call: TRBJ1-6; d_call: -; clone_size: many; v_call: TRBV27; cdr3_aa: CASSPQGPYNSPLHF; cdr3_nt: TGTGCCAGCAGTCCGCAGGGTCCCTATAATTCACCCCTCCACTTT
j_call: TRBJ2-4; d_call: TRBD2; clone_size: many; v_call: TRBV7-2; cdr3_aa: CASSSGLASPIQYF; cdr3_nt: TGTGCCAGCAGCTCGGGACTAGCGTCCCCTATTCAGTACTTC
j_call: TRBJ1-1; d_call: TRBD1; clone_size: many; v_call: TRBV13; cdr3_aa: CASSIRQGGRGKNTEAFF; cdr3_nt: TGTGCCAGCAGCATTAGACAGGGTGGCCGGGGTAAGAACACTGAAGCTTTCTTT
j_call: TRBJ2-5; d_call: -; clone_size: many; v_call: TRBV4-1; cdr3_aa: CASSLSMWGGETQYF; cdr3_nt: TGCGCCAGCAGCTTATCCATGTGGGGAGGAGAGACCCAGTACTTC
j_call: TRBJ2-7; d_call: TRBD1; clone_size: many; v_call: TRBV5-1; cdr3_aa: CASSLRQGAYEQYF; cdr3_nt: TGCGCCAGCAGCCTACGACAGGGGGCCTACGAGCAGTACTTC
j_call: TRBJ1-4; d_call: -; clone_size: many; v_call: TRBV7-9; cdr3_aa: CASSLTSNEKLFF; cdr3_nt: TGTGCCAGCAGCCTAACATCCAATGAAAAACTGTTTTTT
j_call: TRBJ1-5; d_call: -; clone_size: many; v_call: TRBV7-2; cdr3_aa: CASSLGERTQPQHF; cdr3_nt: TGTGCCAGCAGCTTAGGAGAGAGAACTCAGCCCCAGCATTTT
j_call: TRBJ2-2; d_call: -; clone_size: many; v_call: TRBV7-8; cdr3_aa: CASSPPDGGTGELFF; cdr3_nt: TGTGCCAGCAGCCCCCCCGACGGGGGCACCGGGGAGCTGTTTTTT
j_call: TRBJ2-3; d_call: TRBD2; clone_size: many; v_call: TRBV20-1; cdr3_aa: CSAVPPEGLAFTQYF; cdr3_nt: TGCAGTGCTGTCCCCCCCGAAGGACTAGCGTTTACGCAGTATTTT
j_call: TRBJ2-3; d_call: -; clone_size: many; v_call: TRBV9; cdr3_aa: CASSVSSVDTQYF; cdr3_nt: TGTGCCAGCAGCGTTAGTTCAGTAGATACGCAGTATTTT
j_call: TRBJ1-3; d_call: -; clone_size: many; v_call: TRBV20-1; cdr3_aa: CSARSHGGTIYF; cdr3_nt: TGCAGTGCTAGGAGCCATGGAGGCACCATATATTTT
j_call: TRBJ1-2; d_call: TRBD1; clone_size: many; v_call: TRBV3-1; cdr3_aa: CASSQDTGGYGYTF; cdr3_nt: TGTGCCAGCAGCCAAGATACAGGGGGCTATGGCTACACCTTC
j_call: TRBJ2-5; d_call: TRBD2; clone_size: many; v_call: TRBV12-3/TRBV12-4; cdr3_aa: CASSWAGGSQETQYF; cdr3_nt: TGTGCCAGCAGTTGGGCGGGGGGAAGCCAAGAGACCCAGTACTTC
j_call: TRBJ1-5; d_call: -; clone_size: many; v_call: TRBV2; cdr3_aa: CASKAESSNQPQHF; cdr3_nt: TGTGCCAGCAAGGCAGAGTCGAGCAATCAGCCCCAGCATTTT
j_call: TRBJ2-7; d_call: -; clone_size: many; v_call: TRBV6-5; cdr3_aa: CASGGLGGPRGQYF; cdr3_nt: TGTGCCAGCGGCGGGTTGGGGGGCCCCAGAGGGCAGTACTTC
j_call: TRBJ2-5; d_call: -; clone_size: many; v_call: TRBV27; cdr3_aa: CASSSGGHEETQYF; cdr3_nt: TGTGCCAGCAGTTCCGGTGGCCATGAGGAGACCCAGTACTTC
j_call: TRBJ2-4; d_call: -; clone_size: many; v_call: TRBV20-1; cdr3_aa: CSARGQGGTGSKNIQYF; cdr3_nt: TGCAGTGCTAGAGGACAGGGAGGAACGGGCTCCAAAAACATTCAGTACTTC
j_call: TRBJ1-1; d_call: -; clone_size: many; v_call: TRBV6-5; cdr3_aa: CASRKDGTEAFF; cdr3_nt: TGTGCCAGCAGAAAGGACGGCACTGAAGCTTTCTTT
j_call: TRBJ2-5; d_call: -; clone_size: -; v_call: TRBV12-3/TRBV12-4; cdr3_aa: CASSLGEETQYF; cdr3_nt: TGTGCCAGCAGCCTTGGTGAAGAGACCCAGTACTTC
j_call: TRBJ1-6; d_call: -; clone_size: many; v_call: TRBV2; cdr3_aa: CASSELTQRGSPLHF; cdr3_nt: TGTGCCAGCAGTGAACTTACTCAACGTGGATCACCCCTCCACTTT
j_call: TRBJ1-5; d_call: -; clone_size: many; v_call: TRBV20-1; cdr3_aa: CSGRVGFQPQHF; cdr3_nt: TGCAGTGGGAGGGTAGGATTTCAGCCCCAGCATTTT
j_call: TRBJ2-7; d_call: TRBD2; clone_size: many; v_call: TRBV20-1; cdr3_aa: CSARDPGSPGRGTPYEQYF; cdr3_nt: TGCAGTGCTAGAGATCCGGGCTCCCCCGGGAGGGGGACCCCCTACGAGCAGTACTTC
j_call: TRBJ2-2; d_call: -; clone_size: few; v_call: TRBV12-3/TRBV12-4; cdr3_aa: CAGSPQRAGTGELFF; cdr3_nt: TGTGCCGGCAGTCCACAGAGGGCAGGGACCGGGGAGCTGTTTTTT
j_call: TRBJ2-3; d_call: -; clone_size: many; v_call: TRBV5-1; cdr3_aa: CASSVGGSARDTQYF; cdr3_nt: TGCGCCAGCAGCGTAGGGGGGTCGGCAAGGGATACGCAGTATTTT
j_call: TRBJ1-1; d_call: TRBD1; clone_size: many; v_call: TRBV18; cdr3_aa: CASSRTGDTEAFF; cdr3_nt: TGTGCCAGCTCAAGGACAGGGGACACTGAAGCTTTCTTT
j_call: TRBJ2-3; d_call: -; clone_size: many; v_call: TRBV5-1; cdr3_aa: CASSGGFRTDTQYF; cdr3_nt: TGCGCCAGCAGCGGGGGATTCCGCACAGATACGCAGTATTTT
j_call: TRBJ2-1; d_call: TRBD2; clone_size: many; v_call: TRBV11-2; cdr3_aa: CASSSRLARNEQFF; cdr3_nt: TGTGCCAGCAGCTCAAGACTAGCGAGGAATGAGCAGTTCTTC
j_call: TRBJ2-1; d_call: TRBD2; clone_size: many; v_call: TRBV6-5; cdr3_aa: CASSDSGGTYNEQFF; cdr3_nt: TGTGCCAGCAGTGATAGCGGGGGCACCTACAATGAGCAGTTCTTC
j_call: TRBJ1-1; d_call: -; clone_size: many; v_call: TRBV12-3/TRBV12-4; cdr3_aa: CASSLGGISGAFF; cdr3_nt: TGTGCCAGCAGTTTGGGAGGCATTAGCGGAGCTTTCTTT
j_call: TRBJ2-7; d_call: -; clone_size: many; v_call: TRBV29-1; cdr3_aa: CSVAGISYEQYF; cdr3_nt: TGCAGCGTTGCAGGGATTTCCTACGAGCAGTACTTC
j_call: TRBJ2-5; d_call: TRBD1; clone_size: many; v_call: TRBV7-9; cdr3_aa: CASSLTGQLQETQYF; cdr3_nt: TGTGCCAGCAGCTTAACGGGACAGTTACAAGAGACCCAGTACTTC
j_call: TRBJ2-3; d_call: -; clone_size: many; v_call: TRBV5-6; cdr3_aa: CASSPRTVLTDTQYF; cdr3_nt: TGTGCCAGCAGCCCACGGACAGTTCTCACAGATACGCAGTATTTT
j_call: TRBJ2-5; d_call: -; clone_size: many; v_call: TRBV4-1; cdr3_aa: CASSQVGLGGETQYF; cdr3_nt: TGCGCCAGCAGCCAAGTAGGGCTAGGGGGAGAGACCCAGTACTTC
j_call: TRBJ2-5; d_call: -; clone_size: many; v_call: TRBV7-2; cdr3_aa: CASQTGRETQYF; cdr3_nt: TGTGCCAGCCAAACAGGCAGGGAGACCCAGTACTTC
j_call: TRBJ1-6; d_call: -; clone_size: many; v_call: TRBV5-1; cdr3_aa: CASTSQSSYNSPLHF; cdr3_nt: TGCGCCAGCACCTCACAGAGCTCCTATAATTCACCCCTCCACTTT
j_call: TRBJ1-4; d_call: -; clone_size: many; v_call: TRBV5-1; cdr3_aa: CASSSNGEKLFF; cdr3_nt: TGCGCCAGCAGCTCGAATGGGGAAAAACTGTTTTTT
j_call: TRBJ2-7; d_call: -; clone_size: many; v_call: TRBV11-3; cdr3_aa: CASSLLGRNEQYF; cdr3_nt: TGTGCCAGCAGCTTACTCGGTCGGAACGAGCAGTACTTC
j_call: TRBJ2-3; d_call: -; clone_size: -; v_call: TRBV4-1; cdr3_aa: CASSQVLSTDTQYF; cdr3_nt: TGCGCCAGCAGCCAAGTCTTAAGCACAGATACGCAGTATTTT
j_call: TRBJ2-1; d_call: -; clone_size: -; v_call: TRBV4-3; cdr3_aa: CASSFYICSARFRDNEQFF; cdr3_nt: -
j_call: TRBJ1-5; d_call: -; clone_size: many; v_call: TRBV2; cdr3_aa: CASRKGVPNQPQHF; cdr3_nt: TGTGCCTCCCGAAAGGGGGTCCCCAATCAGCCCCAGCATTTT
j_call: TRBJ1-2; d_call: -; clone_size: many; v_call: TRBV4-2; cdr3_aa: CASSQVGTGNLNYGYTF; cdr3_nt: TGTGCCAGCAGCCAAGTAGGAACAGGGAATCTTAACTATGGCTACACCTTC
j_call: TRBJ2-1; d_call: -; clone_size: many; v_call: TRBV2; cdr3_aa: CASALKIYNEQFF; cdr3_nt: TGTGCCAGCGCATTGAAGATTTACAATGAGCAGTTCTTC
j_call: TRBJ2-7; d_call: -; clone_size: many; v_call: TRBV7-2; cdr3_aa: CASSSPGRAYEQYF; cdr3_nt: TGTGCCAGCAGCTCACCCGGACGGGCCTACGAGCAGTACTTC
j_call: TRBJ2-2; d_call: -; clone_size: many; v_call: TRBV5-1; cdr3_aa: CASSRGDTGELFF; cdr3_nt: TGCGCCAGCAGCAGGGGCGACACCGGGGAGCTGTTTTTT